These 7 T cell receptor beta chains came from one sample sequenced in a study of response to subunit inactivated influenza vaccine. TCRdb used MiXCR to reprocess the RT-PCR reads, holding one entry per CDR3 protein. The sample has 650,000 to 700,000 distinct CDR3 sequences; 15% to 18% are singletons. Sample: PBMCs from blood, taken 11 to 12 days after vaccination. These receptors were obtained from a man aged 45 to 65 who received an inactivated influenza vaccine.

This clonotype was picked up many times. The chain is built from TRBV28 and TRBJ2-3; TRBD2 might be the D (5 bases). Germline CDR1 and CDR2: MDHEN and SYDVKM. The CDR3 length is 15 residues. Trimming removed 5 bases from V and 1 base from J, with 13 bases in between. This CDR3 reads CASSPRMRGTDTQYF. The CDR3 coding sequence is TGTGCCAGCAGTCCCCGCATGCGGGGCACAGATACGCAGTATTTT.

The chain employs TRBV20-1 and TRBJ2-3; D uncertain. V was cut by 6 bases and J by 9 bases, with 10 bases left in between. CDR3 size: 10 residues. Germline lookup yields CDR1 DFQATT and CDR2 SNEGSKA (reference sequence). CDR3 region: CSAPSKTQYF. The DNA of the CDR3 is TGCAGTGCGCCCAGCAAAACGCAGTATTTT.

The chain combines TRBV12-3 or TRBV12-4 with TRBJ1-5; a possible D gene is TRBD1 (5 bases). The CDR3 is 18 residues long. Deletions cut 4 bases from V and 0 bases from J, with 19 bases between. The DNA of the CDR3 is TGTGCCAGCAGTTCCGGTGGGTGGGGCCCAAATAGCAATCAGCCCCAGCATTTT. It yields the protein CASSSGGWGPNSNQPQHF.

The V and J genes are TRBV7-8 and TRBJ2-7; D remains unclear. Trimming removed 5 bases at V and 6 bases at J, with 17 bases between. The CDR3 is 14 residues long. The germline gives CDR1 SGHVS, CDR2 FQNEAQ. The DNA for the CDR3 is TGTGCCAGCAGCCACGTGACGGGCCGTGGCGAGCAGTACTTC. Translated, it gives CASSHVTGRGEQYF.

This clonotype was observed a handful of times. This rearrangement joins TRBV24-1 to TRBJ1-4; D gene unclear. V gave up 4 bases and J gave up 8 bases, with 4 bases separating them. The CDR3 totals 11 residues. The germline gives CDR1 KGHDR, CDR2 SFDVKD. The CDR3 loop is CATSEGEKLFF. CDR3 nucleotide sequence: TGTGCCACCAGTGAGGGGGAAAAACTGTTTTTT.

V is TRBV5-5 and J is TRBJ2-7; 7 nucleotides line up with TRBD1. The CDR3 is made up of 16 amino acids. V lost 4 bases, J lost 2 bases, and 12 bases stayed unmatched. Germline CDR1 is SGHKS and CDR2 is YYEKEE (reference sequence). CDR3 protein: CASSADPGQATYEQYF. The CDR3 DNA follows: TGTGCCAGCAGCGCGGACCCCGGACAGGCTACCTACGAGCAGTACTTC.

This clonotype came up a few times. The genes are TRBV15 and TRBJ2-2; D is undetermined. V dropped 0 bases and J dropped 7 bases, with 9 bases sitting between them. The CDR3 extends over 14 amino acids. From germline, CDR1 is LNHNV and CDR2 YYDKDF (reference sequence). Here the CDR3 reads CATSRDRSIGELFF. CDR3 sequence (DNA): TGTGCCACCAGCAGAGACAGGTCCATCGGGGAGCTGTTTTTT.